Below, 27 T cell receptor beta chains from the same sample are listed, as sequenced in a study of breast tumors, draining lymph nodes, adjacent tissues. Axillary draining lymph nodes of breast cancer patients supplied the node samples. TCRdb called the multiplex PCR reads again in MiXCR, with one record for every CDR3 protein. The table records around 230,000 distinct CDR3 sequences, under 40% of them present only once. Sequences were obtained from axillary lymph node tissue. These receptors were taken from a female donor with breast cancer. Some clones in this sample may be carry-over from other donors' samples.

For this clonotype: Here the CDR3 omits its conserved ending phenylalanine or tryptophan, so a read error is the likely source. This CDR3 reads CSAIEAVLQPQHL. CDR3 bases: TGCAGTGCTATAGAGGCGGTTTTGCAGCCCCAGCATCTT. The V call is TRBV20-1, the J call TRBJ1-5, with unresolved D. The V gene's germline CDR1 is DFQATT and CDR2 SNEGSKA (reference sequence). V lost 4 bases, J lost 7 bases, and 14 bases lay in between. The CDR3 totals 13 residues.

This clonotype was detected many times. The rearrangement joins TRBV20-1 to TRBJ2-5; perhaps TRBD1 as D (6 bases). V was shortened by 1 base and J by 2 bases, with 14 bases between the two germline ends. The CDR3 has 15 amino acids. The germline gives CDR1 DFQATT, CDR2 SNEGSKA (reference sequence). This CDR3 reads CSARGQGIFQETQYF. In DNA, the CDR3 is TGCAGTGCTAGAGGGCAGGGGATTTTTCAAGAGACCCAGTACTTC.

The rearrangement links TRBV11-2 to TRBJ2-7, with 9 bases fitting TRBD2. Germline CDR1 SGHAT, CDR2 FQNNGV. J gave up 2 bases and V 9 bases, and 8 bases lay outside the gene matches. The CDR3 is made up of 14 amino acids. This chain's CDR3 is CASKLASGTYEQYF. The CDR3 DNA sequence: TGTGCCAGTAAGCTGGCTAGCGGGACCTACGAGCAGTACTTC.

Notes on this clonotype: One junction end does not reproduce the germline sequence, and a read error may be involved. The V gene is TRBV15, the J gene TRBJ2-3; 10 bases agree with TRBD2. Germline lookup yields CDR1 LNHNV and CDR2 YYDKDF (reference sequence). CDR3 length: 21 residues. The CDR3 coding sequence is TGCGCCACCAGCAGAGATTTGGGACGGCAAACCGGGACTAGCGTTCCAGATACGCAGTATTTT. It specifies CATSRDLGRQTGTSVPDTQYF.

This clonotype was counted only a few times. The chain has TRBV6-1 and TRBJ2-1; D might be TRBD2 (6 bases). Germline V gene data show CDR1 as MNHNS and CDR2 as SASEGT. V lost 4 bases and J 4 bases, leaving 14 bases between the germline ends. The CDR3 contains 15 residues. The CDR3 loop is CASSGLRGGYNEQFF. The CDR3 nucleotides are TGTGCCAGCAGTGGATTACGTGGGGGGTACAATGAGCAGTTCTTC.

This clonotype has just a few counts. This rearrangement joins TRBV6-1 to TRBJ1-5; 10 bases match TRBD1. Germline CDR1 MNHNS, CDR2 SASEGT. The ends lost 5 bases at V and 6 bases at J; junction bases unmatched: 1. This CDR3 is built from 13 residues. As DNA, the CDR3 is TGTGCCAGCAGTCGGGACAGGGGTCAGCCCCAGCATTTT. It codes for CASSRDRGQPQHF.

The chain employs TRBV12-3 or TRBV12-4 and TRBJ1-6, with 8 bases fitting TRBD1. V gave up 6 bases and J gave up 8 bases; unmatched junction bases: 9. This CDR3 has 15 amino acids. The CDR3 nucleotides are TGTGCCAGCAGCCGCAGGGGGCATTCGGATTCACCCCTCCACTTT. This gives the protein CASSRRGHSDSPLHF.

The rearrangement joins TRBV6-1 to TRBJ2-5; D is perhaps TRBD2 (7 bases). V was pared by 2 bases and J by 3 bases, with 19 bases between. This CDR3 spans 17 amino acids. CDR1 and CDR2 from the germline V gene are MNHNS and SASEGT. Written as DNA, the CDR3 is TGTGCCAGCAGTGAATCCCCCCCGGGCGGGGGCGAAGAGACCCAGTACTTC. This codes for CASSESPPGGGEETQYF.

This clonotype was found many times. CDR3 residues: CASSQPGQGDATNEKLFF. In DNA, the CDR3 is TGCGCCAGCAGCCAACCGGGACAGGGCGATGCAACTAATGAAAAACTGTTTTTT. The V call is TRBV4-1, the J call TRBJ1-4; TRBD1 matches 9 bases. V lost 2 bases and J lost 0; bases outside the gene matches: 7. Germline V gene sequence: CDR1 MGHRA, CDR2 YSYEKL. This CDR3 has 18 amino acids.

Notes on this clonotype: A much more abundant neighbour one base away suggests this may be a read error. This chain links TRBV29-1 with TRBJ2-1, with 9 bases aligning to TRBD2. From germline, CDR1 is SQVTM and CDR2 ANQGSEA. The CDR3 is made up of 15 amino acids. J was trimmed by 5 bases and V by 4 bases; bases with no gene match: 9. In nucleotides, the CDR3 is TGCAGCGTTGTCGTGGCTAGCGGGACCCACAATGAGCAGTTCTTC. Amino acid sequence: CSVVVASGTHNEQFF.

The sample holds many counts of this clonotype. In DNA, the CDR3 is TGTGCCATCAGTGATAGCGGGAGGGCCGCAGAGACCCAGTACTTC. Its protein is CAISDSGRAAETQYF. The gene calls are TRBV10-3 and TRBJ2-5, with TRBD2 identical over 11 bases. The CDR3 extends over 15 amino acids. Germline CDR1 is ENHRY and CDR2 is SYGVKD. V was pared by 3 bases and J by 4 bases, with 4 bases of the junction left unmatched.

This clonotype was observed at least ten times. The chain uses TRBV30 and TRBJ2-1; D is unclear. CDR1 is GTSNPN, CDR2 SVGIG, per germline (reference sequence). V was pared by 2 bases and J by 7 bases, with 9 bases between. This CDR3 is built from 12 residues. Here the CDR3 DNA reads TGTGCCTGGAGTTTCAGCCAAAATGAGCAGTTCTTC. This encodes CAWSFSQNEQFF.

The V gene is TRBV5-1, the J gene TRBJ2-5; perhaps D is TRBD1 or TRBD2 (5 bases each). Germline values: CDR1 SGHRS, CDR2 YFSETQ. The CDR3 totals 16 residues. Trimming removed 4 bases from V and 4 bases from J, with 20 bases in between. The CDR3 DNA sequence: TGCGCCAGCAGCCCCAGGTTTGGGGGAGTGGGAGAGACCCAGTACTTC. It specifies CASSPRFGGVGETQYF. Filled out from reference TRBV5-1 and TRBJ2-5, the complete variable domain reads KAGVTQTPRYLIKTRGQQVTLSCSPISGHRSVSWYQQTPGQGLQFLFEYFSETQRNKGNFPGRFSGRQFSNSRSEMNVSTLELGDSALYLCASSPRFGGVGETQYFGPGTRLLVL.

This clonotype has a count of ten or more. The chain uses TRBV4-1 and TRBJ2-7; D possibly corresponds to TRBD2 (6 bases). V lost 0 bases and J lost 2, with 11 bases in between. There are 15 residues in the CDR3. CDR1 is MGHRA and CDR2 is YSYEKL in the germline V gene. The CDR3 nucleotides are TGCGCCAGCAGCCAAGATCTGGGACTTCCCTACGAGCAGTACTTC. Residues: CASSQDLGLPYEQYF.

In its sample, this clonotype was seen once. This clone may be a read error of a much larger clone one base away. This rearrangement joins TRBV9 to TRBJ2-7; 11 positions agree with TRBD1. This CDR3 is 14 amino acids long. Germline V gives CDR1 SGDLS, CDR2 YYNGEE. V shed 3 bases, J shed 2 bases, and the junction held 1 base outside the gene matches. CDR3 sequence reads: CASSGTGGPYEQYF. CDR3 bases: TGTGCCAGCAGCGGGACAGGGGGCCCCTACGAGCAGTACTTC.

The sample holds many counts of this clonotype. The chain joins TRBV2 to TRBJ2-1; 10 bases match TRBD1. Per the germline V gene, CDR1 is SNHLY and CDR2 is FYNNEI. This CDR3 is built from 15 residues. The junction had 4 bases not matched to a gene; V was cut back by 4 bases and J by 4 bases. The CDR3 nucleotides read TGTGCCAGCAGTGTTCGACAGGGGGCTTACAATGAGCAGTTCTTC. Translating gives CASSVRQGAYNEQFF.

This clonotype was observed at least ten times. V usage is TRBV7-2 and J usage is TRBJ2-1; TRBD1 might be the D (8 bases). The CDR3 loop spans 13 amino acids. CDR1 is SGHTA and CDR2 is FQGNSA in the germline V gene. V lost 4 bases, J lost 8 bases, and 12 bases lay in between. CDR3 coding DNA: TGTGCCAGCAGCTACAGGGGGGGCGATGAGCAGTTCTTC. This sequence encodes CASSYRGGDEQFF.

This clonotype has a count of ten or more. The gene calls are TRBV20-1 and TRBJ2-1; a weak D match, TRBD1 (6 bases). CDR1 and CDR2 (germline): DFQATT, SNEGSKA (reference sequence). The CDR3 is made up of 15 amino acids. V lost 5 bases and J lost 0, with 14 bases in between. CDR3 nucleotide sequence: TGCAGTGCTGGGCGACAGGAGAGCTCCTACAATGAGCAGTTCTTC. Amino acids: CSAGRQESSYNEQFF.

There are a few counts of this clonotype. Since a much larger clone is just one base distant, this may be a read error. The conserved final phenylalanine or tryptophan is absent from the CDR3, which likely points to a read error. V is TRBV19 and J is TRBJ1-6, with TRBD1 matching 7 bases. The CDR3 contains 16 residues. V was pared by 5 bases and J by 7 bases, with 11 bases of the junction left unmatched. Germline loops: CDR1 LNHDA, CDR2 SQIVND (reference sequence). The CDR3 coding sequence is TGTGCCAGTAGTCTGACAGGGACAGCATTGAATTCACCCCTCCACTCT. Residues: CASSLTGTALNSPLHS.

This clonotype has only a few counts. The V call is TRBV6-5, the J call TRBJ1-5; a possible D gene is TRBD1 (6 bases). Per germline, CDR1 MNHEY and CDR2 SVGAGI. CDR3 length equals 12 residues. V was cut by 6 bases and J by 7 bases, with 10 bases left in between. This CDR3 reads CASRKGDQPQHF. The DNA for the CDR3 is TGTGCCAGCAGAAAGGGGGACCAGCCCCAGCATTTT.

In this sample, this clonotype turned up many times. The chain has TRBV6-6 and TRBJ1-5; 7 nucleotides align to TRBD1. The CDR3 contains 13 residues. V was pared by 5 bases and J by 8 bases, with 6 bases of the junction left unmatched. Per germline, CDR1 MNHNY and CDR2 SVGAGI (reference sequence). CDR3 nucleotide sequence: TGTGCCAGCAGTCACGGGACAGTGGAGCCCCAGCATTTT. This gives the protein CASSHGTVEPQHF.

This clonotype was observed many times. This chain joins TRBV7-9 and TRBJ2-3, with 12 bases fitting TRBD2. CDR3 length equals 15 residues. The V gene end was trimmed by 5 bases and the J gene end by 7 bases; junction bases not matched to a gene: 7. Germline-derived CDR1 and CDR2 are SEHNR and FQNEAQ (reference sequence). The CDR3 DNA reads TGTGCCAGCAGCCAGACTAGCGGGGGCGTAAATACGCAGTATTTT. Translation gives CASSQTSGGVNTQYF.

This chain connects TRBV20-1 to TRBJ2-1; the D gene could be TRBD1 or TRBD2 (5 bases each). The length of the CDR3 is 15 residues. V lost 3 bases and J 12 bases, leaving 24 bases between the germline ends. Looked up from germline, CDR1 is DFQATT and CDR2 is SNEGSKA (reference sequence). As DNA, the CDR3 is TGCAGTGCTAGCGAGGCTAGGGGAGTGGCAGATACGCAGTTCTTC. Translation gives CSASEARGVADTQFF.

This chain connects TRBV6-6 to TRBJ1-2; 7 nucleotides match TRBD1. This CDR3 has 14 amino acids. CDR1 is MNHNY, CDR2 SVGAGI, per germline (reference sequence). J gave up 5 bases and V 6 bases, and 9 bases lay outside the gene matches. CDR3 DNA: TGTGCCAGCAGACCCCCGGGACAGCTATATGGCTACACCTTC. Residues: CASRPPGQLYGYTF.

The table lists this clonotype with a few counts. The chain carries TRBV2 and TRBJ1-1, with D maybe TRBD1 (6 bases). V lost 6 bases and J lost 1, with 18 bases in between. There are 16 residues in the CDR3. Germline CDR1 SNHLY, CDR2 FYNNEI. The CDR3 nucleotides are TGTGCCAGCAGGGGATCAGCCAGGGGAAAGAACACTGAAGCTTTCTTT. Its translation: CASRGSARGKNTEAFF.

This clonotype was observed at least ten times. The chain links TRBV2 to TRBJ2-5, with 10 bases matching TRBD2. Germline V lookup: CDR1 SNHLY, CDR2 FYNNEI. The CDR3 is 15 residues long. V lost 3 bases to trimming and J lost 4 bases; unmatched junction nucleotides: 5. CDR3 region: CASSESSGSGETQYF. The CDR3 DNA follows: TGTGCCAGCAGTGAGTCTAGCGGGAGCGGAGAGACCCAGTACTTC. The whole variable domain, remainder taken from reference TRBV2 and TRBJ2-5, is EPEVTQTPSHQVTQMGQEVILRCVPISNHLYFYWYRQILGQKVEFLVSFYNNEISEKSEIFDDQFSVERPDGSNFTLKIRSTKLEDSAMYFCASSESSGSGETQYFGPGTRLLVL.

This clonotype was picked up many times. V gene TRBV14 combines with J gene TRBJ2-5; TRBD2 agrees at 10 bases. CDR1 is SGHDN, CDR2 FVKESK, per germline. The CDR3 length is 14 residues. After removal of 6 bases from V and 4 bases from J, the junction contained 5 bases not matched to a gene. In nucleotides, the CDR3 is TGTGCCAGCAGTCTAGCGGGAGAGGGAGAGACCCAGTACTTC. Its protein product is CASSLAGEGETQYF.